The 16 T cell receptor beta chains presented below share a single source sample, sequenced in a study of T-cell reconstitution after alpha-beta-depleted transplantation in children. The authors prepared the TCRbeta library with unique molecular identifiers. MiXCR, run by TCRdb on the PCR reads, gives a single entry per CDR3 protein. The sample contains 350,000 to 450,000 distinct CDR3 sequences, roughly 22% of which appear only once. The sample in question was PBMCs from the stem cell graft donor, obtained from the stem cell graft. The source of these receptors is a human donor who donated a stem cell graft to a child with acute myeloid leukemia.

This clonotype was counted a single time. This chain joins TRBV4-1 and TRBJ1-1, with D unclear. The length of the CDR3 is 13 residues. CDR1 and CDR2 (germline): MGHRA, YSYEKL. Trimming stripped 0 bases from V and 5 bases from J, with 7 bases between. The CDR3 here is CASSQDGSTEAFF. The CDR3 DNA sequence: TGCGCCAGCAGCCAAGATGGAAGTACTGAAGCTTTCTTT.

This rearrangement joins TRBV11-2 to TRBJ2-7; possibly TRBD1 or TRBD2 for D (6 bases each). Germline V gene lookup returns CDR1 SGHAT and CDR2 FQNNGV. There are 14 residues in the CDR3. V was pared by 0 bases and J by 3 bases, with 9 bases between. The CDR3: CASSLDGGLYEQYF. Here the CDR3 DNA reads TGTGCCAGCAGCTTAGATGGGGGGCTCTACGAGCAGTACTTC.

A remark on this clonotype: A read error may account for a junction end that differs from germline. The chain is built from TRBV29-1 and TRBJ2-5; D not resolved. Germline V gene sequence: CDR1 SQVTM, CDR2 ANQGSEA. This CDR3 is 10 amino acids long. CDR3: CSAQVESQYF. CDR3 sequence (DNA): TGCAGCGCCCAGGTAGAGTCCCAGTACTTC.

V gene TRBV6-5 combines with J gene TRBJ2-7; TRBD2 agrees at 11 bases. The closer fit of TRBJ2-5 to the DNA end suggests the J call may be wrong. Germline-derived CDR1 and CDR2 are MNHEY and SVGAGI. This CDR3 has 15 amino acids. This CDR3 is CASSYSSGTSGTQYF. CDR3 DNA: TGTGCCAGCAGTTACTCCTCCGGGACTAGCGGGACCCAGTACTTC.

V usage is TRBV20-1 and J usage is TRBJ2-1; D ambiguous. The CDR3 contains 15 residues. Germline V gene lookup returns CDR1 DFQATT and CDR2 SNEGSKA (reference sequence). Between the trimmed V and J ends, which lost 3 bases and 2 bases, there was a span of 14 bases. DNA of the CDR3: TGCAGTGCTAGCCCCCTTGAGAGGACCTACAATGAGCAGTTCTTC. Protein sequence: CSASPLERTYNEQFF.

This rearrangement joins TRBV15 to TRBJ1-5, with TRBD1 matching 10 bases. Germline values: CDR1 LNHNV, CDR2 YYDKDF (reference sequence). The CDR3 consists of 16 residues. The junction had 6 bases not matched to a gene; V was cut back by 2 bases and J by 5 bases. The CDR3 reads CATSRPGTGVHQPQHF. For the CDR3, the DNA is TGTGCCACCAGCAGACCCGGGACAGGGGTTCATCAGCCCCAGCATTTT. The entire variable domain, with the rest obtained from reference TRBV15 and TRBJ1-5, is as follows: DAMVIQNPRYQVTQFGKPVTLSCSQTLNHNVMYWYQQKSSQAPKLLFHYYDKDFNNEADTPDNFQSRRPNTSFCFLDIRSPGLGDTAMYLCATSRPGTGVHQPQHFGDGTRLSIL.

The chain recombines TRBV7-8 with TRBJ2-1; D is unresolved. Germline CDR1 and CDR2: SGHVS and FQNEAQ. The length of the CDR3 is 12 residues. V dropped 1 base and J dropped 8 bases, with 6 bases sitting between them. The CDR3 DNA follows: TGTGCCAGCAGCTTAGAGTTCCATGAGCAGTTCTTC. This translates into CASSLEFHEQFF.

The chain has TRBV12-3 or TRBV12-4 and TRBJ1-3; D gene ambiguous. This CDR3 is built from 13 residues. V was shortened by 6 bases and J by 12 bases, with 18 bases between the two germline ends. The CDR3 spells CASRGSGLFGIYF. CDR3 nucleotides: TGTGCCAGCAGGGGATCCGGTCTATTTGGCATATATTTT.

The chain recombines TRBV5-1 with TRBJ1-1; the D is unclear. V gave up 4 bases and J gave up 0 bases, with 4 bases separating them. Germline V gene sequence: CDR1 SGHRS, CDR2 YFSETQ. The CDR3 runs 12 residues. CDR3 amino acids: CASSELNTEAFF. CDR3 DNA: TGCGCCAGCAGCGAACTGAACACTGAAGCTTTCTTT.

In its sample, this clonotype was seen many times. The chain recombines TRBV20-1 with TRBJ2-1; D is unresolved. V lost 2 bases to trimming and J lost 3 bases, with 11 bases between them. The CDR3 spans 14 residues. CDR1 and CDR2 (germline): DFQATT, SNEGSKA (reference sequence). In nucleotides, the CDR3 is TGCAGTGCTAGATGGGCTCACGGCTACAATGAGCAGTTCTTC. Residues: CSARWAHGYNEQFF.

The chain couples TRBV19 to TRBJ2-7, with unresolved D. CDR1 and CDR2 (germline): LNHDA, SQIVND (reference sequence). The CDR3 runs to 14 residues. Trimming stripped 4 bases from V and 6 bases from J, with 16 bases between. The CDR3 region is CASSSLVSSSEQYF. The CDR3 DNA is TGTGCCAGTAGTAGCCTAGTCTCTTCTTCCGAGCAGTACTTC.

This chain uses TRBV4-1 with TRBJ2-1; D is perhaps TRBD1 or TRBD2 (6 bases each). The CDR3 is 17 amino acids. V gave up 4 bases and J gave up 7 bases, with 23 bases separating them. In germline, CDR1 is MGHRA, CDR2 YSYEKL. CDR3 in DNA: TGCGCCAGCAGCCCCGCAAGTATGGAGATAGGGGGGAATGAGCAGTTCTTC. This gives the protein CASSPASMEIGGNEQFF.

In its sample, this clonotype was seen many times. The chain carries TRBV12-3 or TRBV12-4 and TRBJ2-1; 8 bases align to TRBD2. The CDR3 extends over 14 amino acids. V lost 2 bases, J lost 6 bases, and 3 bases stayed unmatched. CDR3 loop: CASSLYSGSNEQFF. The DNA of the CDR3 is TGTGCCAGCAGTTTATACAGCGGGAGCAATGAGCAGTTCTTC.

This clonotype was found a few times. The chain uses TRBV12-3 or TRBV12-4 and TRBJ1-6, with D unresolved. V was trimmed by 10 bases and J by 8 bases, leaving 21 bases between them. CDR3 length: 15 amino acids. CDR3 nucleotides: TGTGCCACCAAGGCGGAGGAGGGCCCGCATTCACCCCTCCACTTT. Protein: CATKAEEGPHSPLHF.

The V and J genes are TRBV6-2 or TRBV6-3 and TRBJ2-5, with 15 nucleotides matching TRBD2. V dropped 5 bases and J dropped 4; count of bases not matched to a gene: 20. This CDR3 contains 21 residues. CDR1 MNHEY and CDR2 SVGEGT come from the germline V gene. CDR3 coding DNA: TGTGCCAGCAGTCCCTCGAGATTCCCGGGACTAGCGGGAGGTAAAGGAGAGACCCAGTACTTC. Amino acid sequence: CASSPSRFPGLAGGKGETQYF.

This clonotype is a singleton in its sample. The chain has TRBV2 and TRBJ2-5, with 12 bases fitting TRBD2. This CDR3 spans 19 amino acids. After removal of 8 bases from V and 4 bases from J, the junction contained 20 bases not matched to a gene. The germline CDR1 and CDR2 sequences are SNHLY and FYNNEI. CDR3 nucleotides: TGTGCCAGCTGTTTACGGCTAGCGGGAGGGCACTTACGAGGAGAGACCCAGTACTTC. This sequence encodes CASCLRLAGGHLRGETQYF.